The next 32 T cell receptor beta chains were all read from a single sample in a study of cytomegalovirus exposure and HLA in healthy donors. The PCR made use of 60 Vbeta and 13 Jbeta primers. TCRdb keeps only in-frame clones here, not all; method: immunoSEQ multiplex PCR. The table shows 110,000 or so clones, with 70% to 80% occurring only once. Sequencing used PBMCs. These receptors were taken from a middle-aged woman in good health and CMV-seropositive.

This clone was seen a handful of times. This sequence joins TRBV2 and TRBJ2-7; tentative D call: TRBD1 (6 bases). Germline V gene sequence: CDR1 SNHLY, CDR2 FYNNEI. V shed 3 bases and J shed 3 bases, with 12 bases lying between them. This CDR3 contains 14 residues. The CDR3 loop reads CASSDWTASYEQYF. For the CDR3, the DNA is TGTGCCAGCAGTGATTGGACAGCGAGCTACGAGCAGTACTTC.

The genes are TRBV2 and TRBJ2-2, with D unresolved. CDR3 length: 12 residues. In germline, CDR1 is SNHLY, CDR2 FYNNEI. The V gene lost 6 bases and the J gene lost 3 bases, with 5 bases spanning the gap. CDR3 coding DNA: TGTGCCAGCAGGGCCGACACCGGGGAGCTGTTTTTT. This codes for CASRADTGELFF.

The rearrangement joins TRBV5-1 to TRBJ1-2; 7 bases match TRBD1. The CDR3 runs 14 residues. In germline, CDR1 is SGHRS, CDR2 YFSETQ. V shed 4 bases and J 5 bases; nucleotides not matched to a gene: 8. CDR3 DNA: TGCGCCAGCAGCCAGGGGGAGCCGGGTTATGGCTACACCTTC. It translates to CASSQGEPGYGYTF.

Regarding this clone: One end of the junction fails to match germline, which may point to a read error. The chain links TRBV27 to TRBJ1-2, with D maybe TRBD1 (6 bases). Germline CDR1 is MNHEY and CDR2 is SMNVEV (reference sequence). The CDR3 consists of 13 residues. This CDR3 reads CAGSRTAYYGYTF. CDR3 bases: TGTGCCGGCAGTAGGACAGCTTATTATGGCTACACCTTC.

The table lists this clone with a few counts. The chain recombines TRBV10-3 with TRBJ1-3; possible D gene TRBD1, 5 bases. Germline CDR1 and CDR2: ENHRY and SYGVKD. Trimming removed 10 bases at V and 6 bases at J, with 22 bases between. The length of the CDR3 is 15 residues. The CDR3 region is CATRLGQGGENTIYF. DNA for the CDR3: TGTGCCACCCGACTTGGGCAGGGAGGGGAAAACACCATATATTTT.

This clone was counted only a few times. The sample carries other DNA sequences with the same CDR3. As DNA, the CDR3 is TGTGCCAGCAGCTCTACAGAAAACTATGGCTACACCTTC. It specifies CASSSTENYGYTF. The J gene is TRBJ1-2, the V gene TRBV7-9; D gene unclear. The germline V gene encodes CDR1 SEHNR and CDR2 FQNEAQ (reference sequence). Trimming left V 4 bases short and J 2 bases short, with 8 bases between. This CDR3 spans 13 amino acids.

This clone has a single count. The J gene is TRBJ1-5, the V gene TRBV11-3; 7 bases are a match to TRBD1. This CDR3 contains 19 residues. Looked up from germline, CDR1 is SGHNT and CDR2 is YENEEA. Unmatched junction bases numbered 17, after V lost 0 bases and J lost 6 bases. CDR3 coding DNA: TGTGCCAGCAGCTTAGATTTTCACCTTTTGACAGGGATGGGTCAGCCCCAGCATTTT. Its translation: CASSLDFHLLTGMGQPQHF.

This clone was counted a few times. The V gene is TRBV11-2, the J gene TRBJ2-7; a weak D match, TRBD1 (5 bases). From germline, CDR1 is SGHAT and CDR2 FQNNGV. The CDR3 runs to 16 residues. V lost 5 bases, J lost 2 bases, and 19 bases lay in between. In DNA form, the CDR3 reads TGTGCCAGCAGCCCATACTCCGGGCTAGGGGCCTACGAGCAGTACTTC. It is translated as CASSPYSGLGAYEQYF.

This chain uses TRBV4-2 with TRBJ1-5, with D maybe TRBD1 (6 bases). The CDR3 totals 17 residues. In germline, CDR1 is LGHNA, CDR2 YNFKEQ. Trimming removed 0 bases from V and 4 bases from J, with 16 bases in between. CDR3 DNA: TGTGCCAGCAGCCAAGAACTGCTGGGGGCGCAAAATCAGCCCCAGCATTTT. Translating gives CASSQELLGAQNQPQHF.

The V call is TRBV10-3, the J call TRBJ1-1, with a possible D match to TRBD1 (6 bases). The CDR3 runs 13 residues. Between the trimmed V and J ends, which lost 7 bases and 2 bases, there was a span of 11 bases. The germline gives CDR1 ENHRY, CDR2 SYGVKD. The CDR3: CAITNRENTEAFF. CDR3 sequence (DNA): TGTGCCATCACTAACAGGGAAAACACTGAAGCTTTCTTT.

The chain couples TRBV19 to TRBJ2-3; D not certain. The germline gives CDR1 LNHDA, CDR2 SQIVND (reference sequence). V was trimmed by 8 bases and J by 4 bases, leaving 10 bases between them. CDR3 size: 12 residues. CDR3 loop: CASGPQSDTQYF. In DNA form, the CDR3 reads TGTGCCAGTGGGCCCCAGTCAGATACGCAGTATTTT.

This clone is a singleton in its sample. V and J are TRBV5-6 and TRBJ1-2; D is ambiguous. Germline V gene data show CDR1 as SGHDT and CDR2 as YYEEEE. Trimming shortened V by 5 bases and J by 4 bases, and 12 bases separated the two germline ends. This CDR3 has 13 residues. The CDR3 loop reads CASSRTTPYGYTF. As DNA, the CDR3 is TGTGCCAGCAGTCGTACTACACCCTATGGCTACACCTTC.

In its sample, this clone was seen once. V usage is TRBV5-1 and J usage is TRBJ1-2; 8 bases are a match to TRBD1. The CDR3 has 12 residues. Germline CDR1 reads SGHRS; CDR2 reads YFSETQ. V shed 0 bases and J 14 bases; nucleotides not matched to a gene: 6. The CDR3 sequence is CASSLGDRPGTF. CDR3 DNA sequence: TGCGCCAGCAGCTTGGGGGACAGGCCGGGGACCTTC.

J is TRBJ1-1 and V is TRBV5-6; no clear D. Germline V gene data show CDR1 as SGHDT and CDR2 as YYEEEE. The CDR3 sequence is 12 residues long. The ends were cut back, 2 bases at V and 2 bases at J, with 4 bases in the middle. CDR3 DNA: TGTGCCAGCAGCTTTCCAAACACTGAAGCTTTCTTT. Translation gives CASSFPNTEAFF.

The count of this clone is one. The chain couples TRBV6-5 to TRBJ1-5, with 7 bases matching TRBD1. The CDR3 is made up of 15 amino acids. V shed 6 bases, J shed 5 bases, and the junction held 10 bases outside the gene matches. Germline values: CDR1 MNHEY, CDR2 SVGAGI. For the CDR3, the DNA is TGTGCCAGCAGAAAGGGACAGATTAAGGATCAGCCCCAGCATTTT. It yields the protein CASRKGQIKDQPQHF.

V gene TRBV27 combines with J gene TRBJ2-2; D might be TRBD2 (5 bases). Trimming took off 0 bases at V and 1 base at J, with 9 bases between the two ends. This CDR3 is built from 16 residues. CDR1 is MNHEY and CDR2 is SMNVEV in the germline V gene (reference sequence). CDR3 DNA: TGTGCCAGCAGTTTATCCGGGAACTTGAACACCGGGGAGCTGTTTTTT. Its translation is CASSLSGNLNTGELFF.

This clone has a single count. J is TRBJ2-6 and V is TRBV4-1; the D gene is possibly TRBD1 (6 bases). Germline-derived CDR1 and CDR2 are MGHRA and YSYEKL. Trimming left V 2 bases short and J 2 bases short, with 10 bases between. The length of the CDR3 is 16 residues. CDR3 protein: CASSQTGLPGANVLTF. The CDR3 nucleotides read TGCGCCAGCAGCCAAACAGGGCTCCCTGGGGCCAACGTCCTGACTTTC.

The chain joins TRBV30 to TRBJ2-3; 10 nucleotides match TRBD2. CDR1 GTSNPN and CDR2 SVGIG come from the germline V gene (reference sequence). V lost 4 bases and J lost 2; bases outside the gene matches: 6. The CDR3 has 15 amino acids. CDR3 region: CAWKVAGGSTDTQYF. The CDR3 region has the DNA TGTGCCTGGAAGGTAGCGGGGGGCTCCACAGATACGCAGTATTTT. Based on the CDR3 plus reference TRBV30 and TRBJ2-3, the full variable domain is SQTIHQWPATLVQPVGSPLSLECTVEGTSNPNLYWYRQAAGRGLQLLFYSVGIGQISSEVPQNLSASRPQDRQFILSSKKLLLSDSGFYLCAWKVAGGSTDTQYFGPGTRLTVL.

This chain connects TRBV18 to TRBJ2-5; D perhaps matches TRBD1 (5 bases). The CDR3 runs 13 residues. Germline V gene lookup returns CDR1 KGHSH and CDR2 LQKENI. Trimming stripped 3 bases from V and 5 bases from J, with 10 bases between. The CDR3 DNA sequence: TGTGCCAGCTCACCTCAGGGAACTGAGACCCAGTACTTC. This gives the protein CASSPQGTETQYF.

The chain recombines TRBV5-1 with TRBJ2-5; the match to TRBD1 covers 9 bases. The CDR3 is 15 residues long. Germline assignment: CDR1 SGHRS and CDR2 YFSETQ. V was pared by 4 bases and J by 1 base, with 5 bases of the junction left unmatched. As DNA, the CDR3 is TGCGCCAGCAGCGGCGGACAGGGGAGCCAAGAGACCCAGTACTTC. Its protein product is CASSGGQGSQETQYF.

This clone appeared a few times. The chain couples TRBV4-2 to TRBJ1-2, with D possibly being TRBD1 (5 bases). V was clipped by 5 bases and J by 7 bases, with 17 bases between them. CDR1 and CDR2 (germline): LGHNA, YNFKEQ. There are 14 residues in the CDR3. The CDR3 DNA follows: TGTGCCAGCAGCTCGCGCGACAGTTTCGGTGGCTACACCTTC. It codes for CASSSRDSFGGYTF.

The genes are TRBV6-5 and TRBJ1-5; D not certain. V lost 8 bases and J lost 5, with 7 bases in between. Per germline, CDR1 MNHEY and CDR2 SVGAGI. This CDR3 is 11 amino acids long. This CDR3 reads CASRSHQPQHF. DNA for the CDR3: TGTGCCAGCCGGAGTCATCAGCCCCAGCATTTT.

Only a few counts were recorded for this clone. V and J are TRBV6-1 and TRBJ1-6; TRBD1 agrees at 8 bases. Germline values: CDR1 MNHNS, CDR2 SASEGT. There are 14 residues in the CDR3. The V and J ends lost 6 bases and 9 bases, in that order; junction bases with no gene match: 7. This CDR3 reads CASRPGQVGSPLHF. CDR3 DNA: TGTGCCAGCAGACCGGGACAGGTTGGTTCACCCCTCCACTTT.

V usage is TRBV10-2 and J usage is TRBJ2-5, with a possible D match to TRBD2 (6 bases). There are 13 residues in the CDR3. The germline V and J ends were trimmed by 4 bases and 4 bases, with 10 bases remaining between them. Germline values: CDR1 WSHSY, CDR2 SAAADI. CDR3 DNA sequence: TGCGCCAGCAGTGGGGGGGAAGGAGAGACCCAGTACTTC. The encoded protein is CASSGGEGETQYF.

The genes are TRBV6-5 and TRBJ1-1; tentatively, D is TRBD1 (6 bases). V lost 6 bases and J 11 bases, leaving 19 bases between the germline ends. Per the germline V gene, CDR1 is MNHEY and CDR2 is SVGAGI. CDR3 length: 13 amino acids. CDR3 sequence (DNA): TGTGCCAGCAGCCCCGTACAGGGTCTCGTGGCTTTCTTT. This codes for CASSPVQGLVAFF.

The chain joins TRBV15 to TRBJ1-3, with D unresolved. Trimming pared 3 bases from V and 0 bases from J, leaving 15 bases between. The CDR3 is made up of 17 amino acids. CDR1 LNHNV and CDR2 YYDKDF come from the germline V gene (reference sequence). This CDR3 reads CATSSWRLEDSGNTIYF. The CDR3 DNA reads TGTGCCACCAGCAGTTGGCGACTGGAAGACTCTGGAAACACCATATATTTT.

The J gene is TRBJ2-7, the V gene TRBV11-2; 9 nucleotides align to TRBD1. From germline, CDR1 is SGHAT and CDR2 FQNNGV. The J segment lost 5 bases and the V segment lost 9 bases, leaving 5 bases of the junction unmatched. The CDR3 length is 12 residues. CDR3 amino acids: CASGTGRHEQYF. CDR3 nucleotide sequence: TGTGCCAGTGGGACAGGGAGGCACGAGCAGTACTTC.

Concerning this clone: The junction and the germline gene differ at one end; a read error may be behind it. CDR3 DNA: TGTGCCAGCAGTGACGGAGGACAGTCCTCTGGGACCAACGTCCTGACTTTC. This gives the protein CASSDGGQSSGTNVLTF. The V call is TRBV6-4, the J call TRBJ2-6; D is possibly TRBD1 (6 bases). This CDR3 contains 17 residues. CDR1 and CDR2 from the germline V gene are MRHNA and SNTAGT.

The chain employs TRBV18 and TRBJ2-6; a weak D match, TRBD1 (5 bases). V shed 6 bases and J shed 1 base, with 19 bases lying between them. The CDR3 has 18 amino acids. Germline assignment: CDR1 KGHSH and CDR2 LQKENI. CDR3 protein: CASSQGMQGASGANVLTF. The CDR3 DNA reads TGTGCCAGCTCGCAGGGAATGCAAGGGGCGTCTGGGGCCAACGTCCTGACTTTC. The complete variable domain, with remaining parts taken from reference TRBV18 and TRBJ2-6, reads NAGVMQNPRHLVRRRGQEARLRCSPMKGHSHVYWYRQLPEEGLKFMVYLQKENIIDESGMPKERFSAEFPKEGPSILRIQQVVRGDSAAYFCASSQGMQGASGANVLTFGAGSRLTVL.

This clone was counted only a few times. One junction end disagrees with the germline gene, perhaps due to a read error. The V call is TRBV6-1, the J call TRBJ1-2; 9 bases are shared with TRBD1. The germline CDR1 and CDR2 sequences are MNHNS and SASEGT. The CDR3 contains 14 residues. For the CDR3, the DNA is TGCGCCAGCAGTCCCGGGACAGGGACCTATGGCTACACCTTC. Residues: CASSPGTGTYGYTF.

The V call is TRBV6-5, the J call TRBJ1-4; D remains unclear. Germline CDR1 MNHEY, CDR2 SVGAGI. Trimming removed 5 bases at V and 4 bases at J, with 2 bases between. This CDR3 spans 11 amino acids. CDR3 in amino acids: CASSRNEKLFF. The CDR3 DNA follows: TGTGCCAGCAGTCGTAATGAAAAACTGTTTTTT.

V and J are TRBV30 and TRBJ2-5, with 9 bases that match TRBD2. CDR1 and CDR2 from the germline V gene are GTSNPN and SVGIG (reference sequence). The CDR3 totals 15 residues. With 5 bases clipped from V and 9 bases from J, the junction kept 16 bases outside the gene matches. The chain's CDR3 is CAWSAGLAGTEAQYF. CDR3 nucleotide sequence: TGTGCCTGGTCGGCGGGGCTAGCGGGGACTGAGGCCCAGTACTTC.